The 3 T cell receptor delta chains below were found in one sample sequenced in a study of gamma-delta chains in newborns, infants, children. TCRdb fed the reads into CATT to redo clone calling. The sample contains some 3,000 delta-chain clones, approximately 1.3% of which appear only once. Material for sequencing was blood. The receptors here all came from a child who was a newborn, infant or young child, either healthy, febrile or measles-vaccinated (not recorded which).

This clone came up a few times. The protein recorded in TCRdb matches a much larger clone and deviates from this DNA's translation at residue 6, suggesting a read error; the protein here is obtained by translating the DNA. The V and J genes are TRDV2 and TRDJ3; D remains ambiguous. Trimming left V 1 base short and J 0 bases short, with 9 bases between. The CDR3 covers 17 residues. Per the germline V gene, CDR1 is GEAIGNYY and CDR2 is EKD. The CDR3 DNA follows: TGTGCCTGTGACACGCCGGGAAGCTCCTGGGACACCCGACAGATGTTTTTC. Its translation is CACDTPGSSWDTRQMFF.

By sample fraction, this clone is large. In the same sample, other DNA sequences code for this CDR3. The chain carries TRDV2 and TRDJ3; TRDD3 matches 8 bases. The CDR3 totals 22 residues. V was clipped by 3 bases and J by 1 base; unmatched bases: 19. Germline assignment: CDR1 GEAIGNYY and CDR2 EKD. The CDR3, as DNA: TGTGCCTGTGACTCCGCACGTACTGGGGGCACCAAACCATCCTGGGACACCCGACAGATGTTTTTC. Its protein product is CACDSARTGGTKPSWDTRQMFF.

For this clone: The TCRdb record carries a much larger clone's protein, which differs from this DNA's translation at residue 10; a read error is the likely cause, and the protein listed here is the DNA translation. The chain links TRDV2 to TRDJ3; TRDD3 might be the D (6 bases). V lost 3 bases and J 2 bases, leaving 16 bases between the germline ends. The germline gives CDR1 GEAIGNYY, CDR2 EKD. This CDR3 region has 18 residues. CDR3 nucleotides: TGTGCCTGTGACCCCGTGGGGGCCAGCCCCTGGGACACCCGACAGATGTTTTTC. It translates to CACDPVGASPWDTRQMFF.